Below, 28 T cell receptor beta chains from the same sample are listed, as sequenced in a study of cytomegalovirus exposure and HLA in healthy donors. In the PCR, 60 Vbeta and 13 Jbeta primers were used. Only in-frame clones appear in the TCRdb table, and some are missing; sequencing was by immunoSEQ multiplex PCR. The sample contains about 120,000 clones, over 60% of which appear only once. Sequencing was performed on PBMCs. The source of these receptors is a woman between 25 and 40 years old in good health and CMV-seronegative.

The V call is TRBV7-6, the J call TRBJ2-5; 7 bases line up with TRBD2. The CDR3 length is 19 residues. The ends lost 6 bases at V and 1 base at J; junction bases unmatched: 20. CDR1 is SGHVS, CDR2 FNYEAQ, per germline. DNA of the CDR3: TGTGCCAGCAGTCGCTTAGCGGGCACCCGAGTGGGGATCCAAGAGACCCAGTACTTC. This encodes CASSRLAGTRVGIQETQYF.

The chain combines TRBV6-1 with TRBJ2-1; D is ambiguous. This CDR3 is 14 amino acids long. Looked up from germline, CDR1 is MNHNS and CDR2 is SASEGT. V was shortened by 1 base and J by 8 bases, with 12 bases between the two germline ends. The CDR3: CASSEGIEFDEQFF. The CDR3 nucleotides are TGTGCCAGCAGTGAAGGTATCGAGTTCGATGAGCAGTTCTTC.

This clone was detected a few times. V gene TRBV6-6 combines with J gene TRBJ1-2, with D perhaps TRBD1 (5 bases). The germline V gene has CDR1 MNHNY and CDR2 SVGAGI (reference sequence). V was trimmed by 0 bases and J by 1 base, leaving 9 bases between them. The CDR3 spans 15 residues. The CDR3 sequence: CASSYSTGVNYGYTF. Here the CDR3 DNA reads TGTGCCAGCAGTTACTCGACGGGGGTTAACTATGGCTACACCTTC.

The gene calls are TRBV4-3 and TRBJ2-1; D gene unclear. Germline CDR1 LGHNA, CDR2 YSLEER. The CDR3 length is 14 residues. V was trimmed by 1 base and J by 4 bases, leaving 8 bases between them. The CDR3 DNA follows: TGCGCCAGCAGCCAAGGTGAACTATACAATGAGCAGTTCTTC. Protein product: CASSQGELYNEQFF.

This rearrangement joins TRBV4-1 to TRBJ2-7; 12 nucleotides align to TRBD1. The junction had 8 bases not matched to a gene; V was cut back by 0 bases and J by 8 bases. Germline V gives CDR1 MGHRA, CDR2 YSYEKL. The length of the CDR3 is 16 residues. The CDR3 DNA sequence: TGCGCCAGCAGCCAAGATGGGGGACAGGGGGCGCAAAAGCAGTACTTC. Translated: CASSQDGGQGAQKQYF.

This sequence joins TRBV28 and TRBJ1-1; possibly TRBD1 for D (6 bases). CDR1 and CDR2 (germline): MDHEN, SYDVKM. Trimming shortened V by 0 bases and J by 6 bases, and 11 bases separated the two germline ends. This CDR3 is built from 14 residues. The CDR3 nucleotides read TGTGCCAGCAGTTTATGGCGACAGGTCCCTGAAGCTTTCTTT. This sequence encodes CASSLWRQVPEAFF.

On this clone: Other nucleotide sequences from this sample produce the same CDR3. The chain carries TRBV28 and TRBJ1-4, with D unresolved. V lost 1 base, J lost 7 bases, and 4 bases lay in between. The CDR3 sequence is 12 residues long. Germline assignment: CDR1 MDHEN and CDR2 SYDVKM. CDR3 residues: CASSLLVEKLFF. The CDR3, as DNA: TGTGCCAGCAGTTTATTAGTTGAAAAACTGTTTTTT.

The gene calls are TRBV5-6 and TRBJ2-7, with 7 bases matching TRBD2. The CDR3 is 13 residues long. Losses at the gene ends were 4 bases for V and 7 bases for J; bases not matched to a gene: 8. The germline gives CDR1 SGHDT, CDR2 YYEEEE. CDR3 nucleotides: TGTGCCAGCAGCCTCGGGACTACAGCGGAGCAGTACTTC. Protein: CASSLGTTAEQYF.

The V gene is TRBV7-9, the J gene TRBJ1-2, with D possibly matching TRBD1 (5 bases). Germline CDR1 is SEHNR and CDR2 is FQNEAQ (reference sequence). The CDR3 has 16 residues. Trimming stripped 10 bases from V and 3 bases from J, with 24 bases between. The CDR3 DNA sequence: TGTGCCATCTCCCGGAGGGACCTTCTAGACGACTATGGCTACACCTTC. It specifies CAISRRDLLDDYGYTF.

V gene TRBV6-5 combines with J gene TRBJ1-6; D perhaps matches TRBD1 (6 bases). With 7 bases removed from V and 7 bases from J, the gap between germline ends came to 17 bases. The CDR3 loop spans 15 amino acids. Germline V CDR1 and CDR2: MNHEY, SVGAGI. CDR3 sequence: CASTLQGAGNSPLHF. The CDR3 DNA follows: TGTGCCAGCACCCTACAGGGAGCTGGGAATTCACCCCTCCACTTT.

This chain connects TRBV5-1 to TRBJ2-7; 7 nucleotides line up with TRBD2. Trimming cost V 4 bases and J 4 bases; bases outside gene matches: 14. CDR1 is SGHRS, CDR2 YFSETQ, per germline. The CDR3 is 16 residues long. This CDR3 reads CASSPTPGTTNYEQYF. The DNA for the CDR3 is TGCGCCAGCAGCCCTACCCCCGGGACTACTAATTACGAGCAGTACTTC. Together with reference TRBV5-1 and TRBJ2-7, the CDR3 gives the full variable domain: KAGVTQTPRYLIKTRGQQVTLSCSPISGHRSVSWYQQTPGQGLQFLFEYFSETQRNKGNFPGRFSGRQFSNSRSEMNVSTLELGDSALYLCASSPTPGTTNYEQYFGPGTRLTVT.

The chain recombines TRBV15 with TRBJ2-7, with 13 bases matching TRBD2. V lost 0 bases to trimming and J lost 2 bases; unmatched junction nucleotides: 4. The CDR3 loop spans 17 amino acids. Germline loops: CDR1 LNHNV, CDR2 YYDKDF (reference sequence). CDR3 loop: CATSRDLTSGRAYEQYF. DNA of the CDR3: TGTGCCACCAGCAGAGATCTAACTAGCGGGAGGGCCTACGAGCAGTACTTC. Variable domain in full (rest from reference TRBV15 and TRBJ2-7): DAMVIQNPRYQVTQFGKPVTLSCSQTLNHNVMYWYQQKSSQAPKLLFHYYDKDFNNEADTPDNFQSRRPNTSFCFLDIRSPGLGDTAMYLCATSRDLTSGRAYEQYFGPGTRLTVT.

This chain links TRBV5-1 with TRBJ1-6; the D gene is possibly TRBD1 (6 bases). Germline CDR1 reads SGHRS; CDR2 reads YFSETQ. V lost 2 bases, J lost 6 bases, and 15 bases lay in between. The CDR3 runs 16 residues. As DNA, the CDR3 is TGCGCCAGCAGCTTTAGGGGGACAAAGCTTAATTCACCCCTCCACTTT. Its translation is CASSFRGTKLNSPLHF.

This clone was seen a few times. The rearrangement joins TRBV5-1 to TRBJ2-5; TRBD2 matches 8 bases. The V gene end was trimmed by 1 base and the J gene end by 7 bases; junction bases not matched to a gene: 12. The CDR3 spans 16 residues. In germline, CDR1 is SGHRS, CDR2 YFSETQ. CDR3 in DNA: TGCGCCAGCAGCTTGCAAAGCGGGAGTTTGAGTGGGACCCAGTACTTC. This translates into CASSLQSGSLSGTQYF.

V usage is TRBV4-2 and J usage is TRBJ2-1, with 11 bases lining up with TRBD2. CDR1 and CDR2 from the germline V gene are LGHNA and YNFKEQ. The CDR3 length is 17 residues. The V segment lost 2 bases and the J segment 2 bases; nucleotides outside the gene matches: 5. The CDR3 DNA reads as TGTGCCAGCAGCCAACAACTAGCGGGAGTCCCCTACAATGAGCAGTTCTTC. Translating it yields CASSQQLAGVPYNEQFF.

The rearrangement uses TRBV19 and TRBJ1-1; no firm D call. Germline V gives CDR1 LNHDA, CDR2 SQIVND (reference sequence). This CDR3 contains 14 residues. Trimming shortened V by 5 bases and J by 4 bases, and 14 bases separated the two germline ends. CDR3 in amino acids: CASSHLVRGTEAFF. CDR3 sequence (DNA): TGTGCCAGTAGTCACCTAGTGCGGGGCACTGAAGCTTTCTTT. The variable domain in full, with the rest retrieved from reference TRBV19 and TRBJ1-1, is DGGITQSPKYLFRKEGQNVTLSCEQNLNHDAMYWYRQDPGQGLRLIYYSQIVNDFQKGDIAEGYSVSREKKESFPLTVTSAQKNPTAFYLCASSHLVRGTEAFFGQGTRLTVV.

This chain uses TRBV7-6 with TRBJ1-5; D is perhaps TRBD1 (5 bases). Germline V gene sequence: CDR1 SGHVS, CDR2 FNYEAQ. The length of the CDR3 is 18 residues. V lost 1 base, J lost 4 bases, and 20 bases lay in between. For the CDR3, the DNA is TGTGCCAGCAGCTTAGATCAGGGTGGGTCCCAGGAGAATCAGCCCCAGCATTTT. It codes for CASSLDQGGSQENQPQHF.

Only a few counts were recorded for this clone. The gene calls are TRBV7-2 and TRBJ2-1, with 8 bases matching TRBD2. The germline V gene has CDR1 SGHTA and CDR2 FQGNSA. After removal of 5 bases from V and 7 bases from J, the junction contained 13 bases not matched to a gene. The CDR3 loop spans 16 amino acids. The CDR3 DNA reads as TGTGCCAGCAGCCCCACCCAAGCGGGAGTGGGGAATGAGCAGTTCTTC. Translation gives CASSPTQAGVGNEQFF.

The V call is TRBV9, the J call TRBJ2-3; tentative D call: TRBD1 (7 bases). The germline V gene encodes CDR1 SGDLS and CDR2 YYNGEE. V gave up 0 bases and J gave up 3 bases, with 20 bases separating them. The CDR3 extends over 18 amino acids. The CDR3 spells CASSVALRDRSVTDTQYF. CDR3 nucleotide sequence: TGTGCCAGCAGCGTAGCCCTGCGGGACAGAAGTGTGACAGATACGCAGTATTTT.

This clone was found a few times. The V call is TRBV28, the J call TRBJ2-7; the match to TRBD2 covers 7 bases. V shed 1 base, J shed 3 bases, and the junction held 6 bases outside the gene matches. Germline V gene lookup returns CDR1 MDHEN and CDR2 SYDVKM. CDR3 length: 15 residues. This CDR3 reads CASSLYRGGGYEQYF. CDR3 bases: TGTGCCAGCAGTTTATATCGCGGGGGAGGCTACGAGCAGTACTTC.

V usage is TRBV2 and J usage is TRBJ1-6; the D is unclear. The V end was cut by 3 bases, the J end by 3 bases, with 6 bases between. CDR1 is SNHLY and CDR2 is FYNNEI in the germline V gene. The CDR3 spans 14 residues. CDR3 DNA sequence: TGTGCCAGCAGTGACAGGAACTATAATTCACCCCTCCACTTT. Protein sequence: CASSDRNYNSPLHF.

J is TRBJ2-5 and V is TRBV5-1; D perhaps matches TRBD1 (6 bases). Trimming left V 4 bases short and J 2 bases short, with 12 bases between. Germline V gene sequence: CDR1 SGHRS, CDR2 YFSETQ. The length of the CDR3 is 14 residues. This chain's CDR3 is CASSPGHQQETQYF. CDR3 coding DNA: TGCGCCAGCAGCCCGGGACACCAACAAGAGACCCAGTACTTC.

A single count supports this clone. This chain links TRBV4-1 with TRBJ2-3; D may be TRBD2 (5 bases). The CDR3 length is 15 residues. Germline assignment: CDR1 MGHRA and CDR2 YSYEKL. The V gene lost 4 bases and the J gene lost 2 bases, with 13 bases spanning the gap. The CDR3, as DNA: TGCGCCAGCAGCCGACCGGGAACATTCACAGATACGCAGTATTTT. Amino acid sequence: CASSRPGTFTDTQYF.

This sequence joins TRBV29-1 and TRBJ2-1; no clear D gene. CDR1 is SQVTM, CDR2 ANQGSEA, per germline. The V and J ends lost 6 bases and 9 bases respectively, with 18 bases between them. This CDR3 is built from 13 residues. The CDR3 loop is CSVNRTPLGEQFF. DNA of the CDR3: TGCAGCGTGAACAGAACCCCGCTCGGTGAGCAGTTCTTC.

This clone was detected once. The chain couples TRBV28 to TRBJ1-2; maybe TRBD1 (6 bases). Germline V gives CDR1 MDHEN, CDR2 SYDVKM. The ends were cut back, 7 bases at V and 1 base at J, with 7 bases in the middle. The CDR3 covers 12 residues. CDR3 amino acids: CASTGDNYGYTF. Here the CDR3 DNA reads TGTGCCAGCACAGGGGATAACTATGGCTACACCTTC.

The J gene is TRBJ1-6, the V gene TRBV4-1; D may be TRBD1 (6 bases). V lost 4 bases to trimming and J lost 7 bases, with 11 bases between them. CDR3 length: 14 amino acids. Germline V gives CDR1 MGHRA, CDR2 YSYEKL. CDR3 amino acids: CASSRTGLNSPLHF. The CDR3 DNA reads TGCGCCAGCAGCCGAACAGGGTTGAATTCACCCCTCCACTTT.

The chain is built from TRBV7-9 and TRBJ1-1; D may be TRBD1 (6 bases). The V gene lost 5 bases and the J gene lost 7 bases, with 20 bases spanning the gap. CDR1 is SEHNR and CDR2 is FQNEAQ in the germline V gene (reference sequence). The CDR3 spans 15 residues. The CDR3 sequence: CASSRSPAGAVEAFF. The CDR3 DNA reads TGTGCCAGCAGCCGGAGCCCCGCAGGGGCTGTTGAAGCTTTCTTT.

This chain connects TRBV6-6 to TRBJ2-1, with D unresolved. The germline gives CDR1 MNHNY, CDR2 SVGAGI (reference sequence). V was trimmed by 1 base and J by 2 bases, leaving 12 bases between them. The CDR3 has 16 residues. The CDR3 spells CASSYFAPEAYNEQFF. CDR3 sequence (DNA): TGTGCCAGCAGTTACTTCGCTCCAGAAGCCTACAATGAGCAGTTCTTC.